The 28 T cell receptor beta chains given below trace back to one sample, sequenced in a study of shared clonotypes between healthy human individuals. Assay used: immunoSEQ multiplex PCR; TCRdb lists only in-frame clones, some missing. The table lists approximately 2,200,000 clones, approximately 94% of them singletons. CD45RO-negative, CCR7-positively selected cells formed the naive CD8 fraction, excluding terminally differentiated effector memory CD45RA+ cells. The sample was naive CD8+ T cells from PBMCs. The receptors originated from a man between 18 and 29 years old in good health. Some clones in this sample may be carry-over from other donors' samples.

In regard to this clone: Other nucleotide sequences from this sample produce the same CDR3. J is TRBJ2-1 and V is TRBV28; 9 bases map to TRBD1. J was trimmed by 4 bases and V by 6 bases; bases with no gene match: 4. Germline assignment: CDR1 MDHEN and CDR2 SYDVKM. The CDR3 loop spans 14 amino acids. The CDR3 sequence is CASSRGTGYNEQFF. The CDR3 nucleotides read TGTGCCAGCAGCCGCGGGACAGGGTACAATGAGCAGTTCTTC.

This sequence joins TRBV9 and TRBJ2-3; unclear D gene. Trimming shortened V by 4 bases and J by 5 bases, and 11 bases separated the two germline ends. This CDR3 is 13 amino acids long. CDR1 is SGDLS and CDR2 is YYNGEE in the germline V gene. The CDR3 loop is CASSKNSGDTQYF. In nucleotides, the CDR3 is TGTGCCAGCAGCAAAAACTCGGGAGATACGCAGTATTTT.

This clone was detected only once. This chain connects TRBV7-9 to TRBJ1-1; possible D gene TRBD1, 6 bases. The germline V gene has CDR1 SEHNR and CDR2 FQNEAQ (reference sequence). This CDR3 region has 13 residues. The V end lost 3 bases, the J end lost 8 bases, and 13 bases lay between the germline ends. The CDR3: CASSLPGGQEAFF. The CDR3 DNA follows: TGTGCCAGCAGCTTGCCCGGAGGACAGGAAGCTTTCTTT.

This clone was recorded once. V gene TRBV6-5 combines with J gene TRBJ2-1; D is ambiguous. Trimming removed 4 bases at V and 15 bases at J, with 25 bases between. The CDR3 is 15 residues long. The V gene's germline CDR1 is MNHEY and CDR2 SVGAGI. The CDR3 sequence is CASSSLPSSFGSRFF. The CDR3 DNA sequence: TGTGCCAGCAGTTCCCTTCCTAGTTCCTTCGGATCTCGGTTCTTC.

The CDR3 spells CASSAGQLETQYF. The CDR3 DNA is TGTGCCAGCAGCGCCGGACAGTTAGAGACCCAGTACTTC. The chain combines TRBV9 with TRBJ2-5, with a tentative D call TRBD1 (6 bases). Trimming pared 3 bases from V and 4 bases from J, leaving 10 bases between. Germline V gene data show CDR1 as SGDLS and CDR2 as YYNGEE. This CDR3 is 13 amino acids long.

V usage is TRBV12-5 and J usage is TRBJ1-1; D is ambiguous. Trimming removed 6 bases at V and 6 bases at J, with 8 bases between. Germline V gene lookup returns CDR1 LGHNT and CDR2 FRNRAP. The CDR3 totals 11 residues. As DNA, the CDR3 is TGTGCTAGTGGCATCGGGTCTGAAGCTTTCTTT. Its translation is CASGIGSEAFF. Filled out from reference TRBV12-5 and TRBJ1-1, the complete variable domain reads DARVTQTPRHKVTEMGQEVTMRCQPILGHNTVFWYRQTMMQGLELLAYFRNRAPLDDSGMPKDRFSAEMPDATLATLKIQPSEPRDSAVYFCASGIGSEAFFGQGTRLTVV.

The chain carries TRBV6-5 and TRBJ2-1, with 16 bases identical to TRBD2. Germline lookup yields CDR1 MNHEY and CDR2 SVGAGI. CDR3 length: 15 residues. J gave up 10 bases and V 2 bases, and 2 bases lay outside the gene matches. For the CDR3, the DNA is TGTGCCAGCAGTTACCAGGGACTAGCGGGGGGGGAGCAGTTCTTC. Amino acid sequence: CASSYQGLAGGEQFF.

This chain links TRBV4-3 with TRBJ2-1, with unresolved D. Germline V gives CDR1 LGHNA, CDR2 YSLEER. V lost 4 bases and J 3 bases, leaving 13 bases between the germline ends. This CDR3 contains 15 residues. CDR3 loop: CASSPRVAYYNEQFF. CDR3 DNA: TGCGCCAGCAGCCCAAGGGTCGCCTACTACAATGAGCAGTTCTTC.

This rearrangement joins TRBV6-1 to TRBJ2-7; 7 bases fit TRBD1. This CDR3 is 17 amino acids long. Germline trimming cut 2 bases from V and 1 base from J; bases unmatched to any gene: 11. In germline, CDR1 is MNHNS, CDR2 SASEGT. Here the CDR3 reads CASSEIVVQGQSYEQYF. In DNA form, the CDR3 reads TGTGCCAGCAGTGAAATCGTTGTTCAGGGACAGTCCTACGAGCAGTACTTC.

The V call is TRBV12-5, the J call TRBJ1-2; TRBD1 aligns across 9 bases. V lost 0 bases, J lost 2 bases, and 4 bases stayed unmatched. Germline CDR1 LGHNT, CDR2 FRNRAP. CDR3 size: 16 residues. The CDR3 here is CASGLVGTGKNYGYTF. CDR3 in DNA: TGTGCTAGTGGTTTGGTAGGGACAGGGAAGAACTATGGCTACACCTTC.

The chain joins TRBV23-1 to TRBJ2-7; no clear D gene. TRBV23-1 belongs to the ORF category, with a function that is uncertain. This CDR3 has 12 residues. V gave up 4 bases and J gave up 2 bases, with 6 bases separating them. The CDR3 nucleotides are TGCGCCAGCAGTCCTCAGGCCTACGAGCAGTACTTC. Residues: CASSPQAYEQYF.

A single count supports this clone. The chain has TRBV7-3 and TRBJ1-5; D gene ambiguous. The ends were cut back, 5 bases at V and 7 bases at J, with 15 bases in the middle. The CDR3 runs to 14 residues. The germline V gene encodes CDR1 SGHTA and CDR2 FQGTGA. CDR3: CASSAGGPEQPQHF. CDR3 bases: TGTGCCAGCAGCGCCGGCGGCCCCGAACAGCCCCAGCATTTT.

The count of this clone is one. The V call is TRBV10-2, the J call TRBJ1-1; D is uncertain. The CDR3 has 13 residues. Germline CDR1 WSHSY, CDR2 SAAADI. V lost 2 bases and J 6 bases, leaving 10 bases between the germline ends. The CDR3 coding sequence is TGCGCCAGCAGTGAGAATGGCGGGGCTGAAGCTTTCTTT. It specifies CASSENGGAEAFF.

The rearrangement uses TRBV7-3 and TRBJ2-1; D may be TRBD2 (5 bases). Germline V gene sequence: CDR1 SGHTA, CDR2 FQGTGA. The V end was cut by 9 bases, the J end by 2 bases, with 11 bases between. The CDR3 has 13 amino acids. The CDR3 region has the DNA TGTGCCAGTTCGCCAGCGGCCTACAATGAGCAGTTCTTC. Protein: CASSPAAYNEQFF.

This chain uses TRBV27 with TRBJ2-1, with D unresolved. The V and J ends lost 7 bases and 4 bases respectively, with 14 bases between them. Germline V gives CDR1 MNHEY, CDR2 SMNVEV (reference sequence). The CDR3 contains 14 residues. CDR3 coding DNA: TGTGCCAGCACGTTGTCCGGTCTGTACAATGAGCAGTTCTTC. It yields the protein CASTLSGLYNEQFF.

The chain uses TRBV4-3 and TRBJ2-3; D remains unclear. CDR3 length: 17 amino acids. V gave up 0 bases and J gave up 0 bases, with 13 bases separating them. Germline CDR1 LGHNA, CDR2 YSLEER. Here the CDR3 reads CASSQEYVRFSTDTQYF. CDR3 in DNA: TGCGCCAGCAGCCAAGAGTATGTGCGGTTTAGCACAGATACGCAGTATTTT.

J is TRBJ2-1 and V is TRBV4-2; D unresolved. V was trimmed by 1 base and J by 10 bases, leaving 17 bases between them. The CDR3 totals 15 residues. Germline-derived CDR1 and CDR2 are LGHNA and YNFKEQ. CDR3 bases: TGTGCCAGCAGCCAAGTAGCCGGTGGGGAAGACGAGCAGTTCTTC. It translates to CASSQVAGGEDEQFF.

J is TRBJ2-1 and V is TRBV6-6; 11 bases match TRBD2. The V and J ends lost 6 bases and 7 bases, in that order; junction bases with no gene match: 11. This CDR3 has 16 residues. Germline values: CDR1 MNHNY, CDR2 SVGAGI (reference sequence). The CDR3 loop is CASSPEELAGVNEQFF. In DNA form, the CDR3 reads TGTGCCAGCAGCCCTGAGGAACTAGCGGGAGTAAATGAGCAGTTCTTC.

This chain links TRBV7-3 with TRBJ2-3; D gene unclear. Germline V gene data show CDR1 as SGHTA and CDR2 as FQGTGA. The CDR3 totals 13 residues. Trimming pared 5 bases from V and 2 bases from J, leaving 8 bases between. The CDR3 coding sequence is TGTGCCAGCAGCCGAGTCAACACAGATACGCAGTATTTT. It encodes CASSRVNTDTQYF.

CDR3 DNA: TGTGCCAGCAGCTTAGCGGTCAGCGTTTCTAAAGAGACCCAGTACTTC. Translating it yields CASSLAVSVSKETQYF. The chain uses TRBV7-9 and TRBJ2-5; D ambiguous. There are 16 residues in the CDR3. Germline V gene lookup returns CDR1 SEHNR and CDR2 FQNEAQ (reference sequence). Between the trimmed V and J ends, which lost 0 bases and 3 bases, there was a span of 14 bases. The full variable domain, its missing parts supplied by reference TRBV7-9 and TRBJ2-5, is DTGVSQNPRHKITKRGQNVTFRCDPISEHNRLYWYRQTLGQGPEFLTYFQNEAQLEKSRLLSDRFSAERPKGSFSTLEIQRTEQGDSAMYLCASSLAVSVSKETQYFGPGTRLLVL.

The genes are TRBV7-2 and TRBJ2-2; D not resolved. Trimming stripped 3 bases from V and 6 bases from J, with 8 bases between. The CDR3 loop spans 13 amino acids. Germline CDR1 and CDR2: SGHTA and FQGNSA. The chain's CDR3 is CASSFGGAGELFF. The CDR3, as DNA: TGTGCCAGCAGCTTCGGTGGGGCCGGGGAGCTGTTTTTT.

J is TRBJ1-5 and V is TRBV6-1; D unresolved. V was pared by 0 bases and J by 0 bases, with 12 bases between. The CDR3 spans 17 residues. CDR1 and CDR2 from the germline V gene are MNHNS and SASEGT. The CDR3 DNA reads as TGTGCCAGCAGTGAAGCGCTCCCGGTAGCTAGCAATCAGCCCCAGCATTTT. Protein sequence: CASSEALPVASNQPQHF.

The CDR3 DNA reads TGTGCCAGCAGCCCAATGAGTAGCGGGAGGGGCACAGATACGCAGTATTTT. This codes for CASSPMSSGRGTDTQYF. The rearrangement uses TRBV11-3 and TRBJ2-3; TRBD2 matches at 11 bases. CDR3 size: 17 residues. V shed 5 bases, J shed 1 base, and the junction held 8 bases outside the gene matches. Germline V lookup: CDR1 SGHNT, CDR2 YENEEA. Variable domain in full (rest from reference TRBV11-3 and TRBJ2-3): EAGVVQSPRYKIIEKKQPVAFWCNPISGHNTLYWYLQNLGQGPELLIRYENEEAVDDSQLPKDRFSAERLKGVDSTLKIQPAELGDSAVYLCASSPMSSGRGTDTQYFGPGTRLTVL.

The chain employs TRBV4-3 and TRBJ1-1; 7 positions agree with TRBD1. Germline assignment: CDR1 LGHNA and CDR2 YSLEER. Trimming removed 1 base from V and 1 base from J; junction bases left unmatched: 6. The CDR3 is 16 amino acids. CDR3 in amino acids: CASSQVIDRANTEAFF. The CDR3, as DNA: TGCGCCAGCAGCCAAGTCATAGACAGGGCGAACACTGAAGCTTTCTTT.

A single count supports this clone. The CDR3 protein is CASSLATGTVTNYGYTF. CDR3 in DNA: TGCGCCAGCAGCTTGGCAACCGGGACAGTAACTAACTATGGCTACACCTTC. The chain employs TRBV5-1 and TRBJ1-2; 7 nucleotides agree with TRBD1. Germline CDR1 SGHRS, CDR2 YFSETQ. The CDR3 extends over 17 amino acids. V gave up 0 bases and J gave up 0 bases; unmatched junction bases: 8.

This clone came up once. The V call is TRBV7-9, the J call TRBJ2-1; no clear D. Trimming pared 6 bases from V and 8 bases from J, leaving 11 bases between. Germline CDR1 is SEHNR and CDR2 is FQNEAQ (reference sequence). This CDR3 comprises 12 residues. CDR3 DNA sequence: TGTGCCAGCAGACCCGAATCTGATGAGCAGTTCTTC. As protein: CASRPESDEQFF.

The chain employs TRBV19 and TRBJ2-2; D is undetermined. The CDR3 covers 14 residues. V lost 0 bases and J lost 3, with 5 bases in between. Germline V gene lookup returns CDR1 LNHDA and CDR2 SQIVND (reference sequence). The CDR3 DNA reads TGTGCCAGTAGTATAGAGTGGGACACCGGGGAGCTGTTTTTT. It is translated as CASSIEWDTGELFF.

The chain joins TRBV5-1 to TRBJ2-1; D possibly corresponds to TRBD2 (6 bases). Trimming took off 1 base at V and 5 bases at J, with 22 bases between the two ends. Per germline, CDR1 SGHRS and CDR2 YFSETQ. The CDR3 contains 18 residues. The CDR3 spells CASSLMGPGSLANNEQFF. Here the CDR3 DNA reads TGCGCCAGCAGCTTGATGGGGCCCGGGAGTCTAGCGAACAATGAGCAGTTCTTC. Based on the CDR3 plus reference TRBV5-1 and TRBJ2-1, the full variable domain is KAGVTQTPRYLIKTRGQQVTLSCSPISGHRSVSWYQQTPGQGLQFLFEYFSETQRNKGNFPGRFSGRQFSNSRSEMNVSTLELGDSALYLCASSLMGPGSLANNEQFFGPGTRLTVL.